Reported below is one T cell receptor beta chain. The sample comes from a study of blood T cell repertoires in COVID-19. Across the study: In each case, the material was cDNA or gDNA derived from T cells, B-cell-depleted T cells, or PBMCs.

The CDR3 has 12 amino acids. V was cut by 6 bases and J by 4 bases, with 10 bases left in between. Original analysis: Researchers report that nucleated cell counts were estimated from reference gene primer amplification. TCRdb's copy holds only in-frame clones and misses some; the assay was immunoSEQ multiplex PCR. V and J calls and clone size come straight from that table; D and trimming were deduced from the DNA. The repertoire holds about 60,000 clones, with approximately 88% as singletons. Seattle participants joined during active infection and were tracked over time. The rearrangement joins TRBV5-3 to TRBJ1-2; D is possibly TRBD1 (5 bases). TRBV5-3 is placed among ORFs of uncertain function. The sequenced sample consisted of peripheral blood. The receptor was isolated from a man aged 60 to 69 with COVID-19, enrolled during active disease. CDR3 protein: CARKGQGYGYTF. Here the CDR3 DNA reads TGTGCCAGAAAGGGGCAGGGCTATGGCTACACCTTC.